This is a list of T cell receptor beta chains from one sample in a study of vaccination and CD4 T cells after COVID-19. TCRdb fed the PCR reads into MiXCR, producing one record per CDR3 protein. In the table there are tens of thousands of distinct CDR3 sequences, roughly two thirds of which are singletons. The antigens these receptors bind are not known. Sequencing was performed on CD4+ T cells from blood, cultured in vitro, taken after SARS-CoV-2 vaccination. The receptors stem from a human donor who received a COVID-19 vaccine. Each CDR3 is given with its conserved first and last residue. The D gene is left open where the match is weak. Only part of the rows carry a size: once, few, many, or a class if the clone is expanded.

j_gene: TRBJ1-6
v_gene: TRBV6-1
abundance: NA
d_gene: TRBD1
CDR3nt: TGTGCCACCGTGGGACAGGGCAATTCACCCCTCCACTTT
CDR3aa: CATVGQGNSPLHF

j_gene: TRBJ1-5
v_gene: TRBV7-2
abundance: NA
d_gene: NA
CDR3nt: TGTGCCAGCAGCTTTTATCATAGCAATCAGCCCCAGCATTTT
CDR3aa: CASSFYHSNQPQHF

j_gene: TRBJ1-3
v_gene: TRBV24-1
abundance: few
d_gene: NA
CDR3nt: TGTGCCACCAGTCGTCAGGGGTGGTCAGGAAACACCATATATTTT
CDR3aa: CATSRQGWSGNTIYF

j_gene: TRBJ1-2
v_gene: TRBV20-1
abundance: NA
d_gene: NA
CDR3nt: TGCAGTGCTATGGTCAGGTTTACTTTCCCTGAACTCTACGGCTACACCTTC
CDR3aa: CSAMVRFTFPELYGYTF

j_gene: TRBJ1-1
v_gene: TRBV6-1
abundance: NA
d_gene: TRBD1
CDR3nt: TGTGCCAGCAGTCGACGACAGGGGAGGGCTTTCTTT
CDR3aa: CASSRRQGRAFF

j_gene: TRBJ1-3
v_gene: TRBV12-3/TRBV12-4
abundance: few
d_gene: NA
CDR3nt: TGTGCCAGCAGTTTCCTTCTCTCTGGAAACACCATATATTTT
CDR3aa: CASSFLLSGNTIYF

j_gene: TRBJ1-2
v_gene: TRBV29-1
abundance: NA
d_gene: NA
CDR3nt: TGCAGCGTTGAGCAAGAGAACTATGGCTACACCTTC
CDR3aa: CSVEQENYGYTF

j_gene: TRBJ1-5
v_gene: TRBV6-1
abundance: NA
d_gene: NA
CDR3nt: TGTGCCAGCAGCCGACTGAATCAGCCCCAGCATTTT
CDR3aa: CASSRLNQPQHF

j_gene: TRBJ2-1
v_gene: TRBV6-1
abundance: NA
d_gene: NA
CDR3nt: TGTGCCAGCACCGACGGCCCCGGTACCTACAATGAGCAGTTCTTC
CDR3aa: CASTDGPGTYNEQFF

j_gene: TRBJ2-7
v_gene: TRBV6-5
abundance: NA
d_gene: NA
CDR3nt: TGTGCCAGCAGTTACATGGCTGCGAGCTCCTACGAGCAGTACTTC
CDR3aa: CASSYMAASSYEQYF

j_gene: TRBJ2-5
v_gene: TRBV20-1
abundance: NA
d_gene: TRBD2
CDR3nt: TGCAGTGCAACTAGCGGGGGGCCTGGAGAGACCCAGTACTTC
CDR3aa: CSATSGGPGETQYF

j_gene: TRBJ2-5
v_gene: TRBV11-3
abundance: NA
d_gene: NA
CDR3nt: TGTGCCATCAAGGGGGAAGGAGGCCAAGAGACCCAGTACTTC
CDR3aa: CAIKGEGGQETQYF

j_gene: TRBJ1-1
v_gene: TRBV19
abundance: few
d_gene: NA
CDR3nt: TGTGCCACTACACCGGTCGGCGGGGCTGAAGCTTTCTTT
CDR3aa: CATTPVGGAEAFF

j_gene: TRBJ2-7
v_gene: TRBV6-5
abundance: NA
d_gene: TRBD2
CDR3nt: TGTGCCAGCAGTTACGAGACTAGCGGGGGGTCCTACGAGCAGTACTTC
CDR3aa: CASSYETSGGSYEQYF

j_gene: TRBJ2-1
v_gene: TRBV7-9
abundance: NA
d_gene: NA
CDR3nt: TGTGCCAGCAGCGAGGGTAGGTCCAGCGAGCAGTTCTTC
CDR3aa: CASSEGRSSEQFF

j_gene: TRBJ2-3
v_gene: TRBV24-1
abundance: NA
d_gene: NA
CDR3nt: TGTGCCACCAAAATACGGCAGGGGGGGACAGATACGCAGTATTTT
CDR3aa: CATKIRQGGTDTQYF

j_gene: TRBJ1-5
v_gene: TRBV20-1
abundance: NA
d_gene: NA
CDR3nt: TGCAGTGCTAGAAAGGGGAACAATCAGCCCCAGCATTTT
CDR3aa: CSARKGNNQPQHF

j_gene: TRBJ2-1
v_gene: TRBV20-1
abundance: once
d_gene: TRBD2
CDR3nt: TGCAGTGCAAGGGCCCGGGGGGGCGTAGTGGGTGAGCAGTTCTTC
CDR3aa: CSARARGGVVGEQFF

j_gene: TRBJ2-7
v_gene: TRBV12-3/TRBV12-4
abundance: once
d_gene: TRBD1
CDR3nt: TGTGCCAGCAGCCTTCGATTCAGGGGGTACGAGCAGTACTTC
CDR3aa: CASSLRFRGYEQYF

j_gene: TRBJ1-4
v_gene: TRBV6-5
abundance: NA
d_gene: TRBD1
CDR3nt: TGTGCCAGCAGTTTCTCTATGGGGACAGGGGGTGAAAAACTGTTTTTT
CDR3aa: CASSFSMGTGGEKLFF

j_gene: TRBJ1-5
v_gene: TRBV24-1
abundance: NA
d_gene: NA
CDR3nt: TGTGCCACCAGTTCGGGTTGGGATCAGCCCCAGCATTTT
CDR3aa: CATSSGWDQPQHF

j_gene: TRBJ2-3
v_gene: TRBV27
abundance: NA
d_gene: NA
CDR3nt: TGTGCCAGCAGTTTATTCCCCCGCGATACGCAGTATTTT
CDR3aa: CASSLFPRDTQYF

j_gene: TRBJ2-3
v_gene: TRBV7-8
abundance: few
d_gene: NA
CDR3nt: TGTGCCAGCAGCTTAGTTACGGGTTCGGGAACAGATACGCAGTATTTT
CDR3aa: CASSLVTGSGTDTQYF

j_gene: TRBJ1-2
v_gene: TRBV2
abundance: NA
d_gene: NA
CDR3nt: TGTGCCAGCAGTGGCAGGAACTATGGCTACACCTTC
CDR3aa: CASSGRNYGYTF

j_gene: TRBJ1-2
v_gene: TRBV19
abundance: NA
d_gene: TRBD1
CDR3nt: TGTGCCAGTAACGAATCGGGACAGGGGTCGGTTGGCTACACCTTC
CDR3aa: CASNESGQGSVGYTF

j_gene: TRBJ1-2
v_gene: TRBV6-1
abundance: few
d_gene: TRBD1
CDR3nt: TGTGCCAGCAGTCGCCCGGACAGGGCCTATGGCTACACCTTC
CDR3aa: CASSRPDRAYGYTF

j_gene: TRBJ2-7
v_gene: TRBV19
abundance: NA
d_gene: TRBD1
CDR3nt: TGTGCCAGTAGCCGACAGGGGGGCTCCTACGAGCAGTACTTC
CDR3aa: CASSRQGGSYEQYF

j_gene: TRBJ2-3
v_gene: TRBV20-1
abundance: NA
d_gene: NA
CDR3nt: TGCAGTGCTAGAGAGGCCGGGACACACCTCACAGATACGCAGTATTTT
CDR3aa: CSAREAGTHLTDTQYF

j_gene: TRBJ2-5
v_gene: TRBV7-8
abundance: NA
d_gene: TRBD2
CDR3nt: TGTGCCAGCAGTCCGATAGCGGGGGCGTCCCAAGAGACCCAGTACTTC
CDR3aa: CASSPIAGASQETQYF

j_gene: TRBJ2-2
v_gene: TRBV24-1
abundance: NA
d_gene: NA
CDR3nt: TGTGCCACCAGTGATTGGATCCAGGGGGGTCGGACCGGGGAGCTGTTTTTT
CDR3aa: CATSDWIQGGRTGELFF

j_gene: TRBJ1-2
v_gene: TRBV30
abundance: once
d_gene: TRBD1
CDR3nt: TGTGCCTGGTCCCTCTCGGGACAGGGGGTACCCTATGGCTACACCTTC
CDR3aa: CAWSLSGQGVPYGYTF

j_gene: TRBJ1-6
v_gene: TRBV6-4
abundance: NA
d_gene: TRBD1
CDR3nt: TGTGCCAGCAGTGAAGGGACAGGGAATTCACCCCTCCACTTT
CDR3aa: CASSEGTGNSPLHF

j_gene: TRBJ1-5
v_gene: TRBV20-1
abundance: NA
d_gene: NA
CDR3nt: TGCAGTGCCGGCCTGGGACATAATCAGCCCCAGCATTTT
CDR3aa: CSAGLGHNQPQHF

j_gene: TRBJ2-3
v_gene: TRBV19
abundance: NA
d_gene: TRBD2
CDR3nt: TGTGCCAGTAGTATAGGGAGTAGCGGGAGCACAGATACGCAGTATTTT
CDR3aa: CASSIGSSGSTDTQYF

j_gene: TRBJ1-5
v_gene: TRBV19
abundance: NA
d_gene: NA
CDR3nt: TGTGCCAGTAGTATTCTGGGGAATCAGCCCCAGCATTTT
CDR3aa: CASSILGNQPQHF

j_gene: TRBJ1-5
v_gene: TRBV7-9
abundance: few
d_gene: NA
CDR3nt: TGTGCCAGCAGCCAGGGCGGCAGCGTTAATCAGCCCCAGCATTTT
CDR3aa: CASSQGGSVNQPQHF

j_gene: TRBJ2-5
v_gene: TRBV2
abundance: NA
d_gene: NA
CDR3nt: TGTGCCAGCAGTGGGACACCAAGCAAAGAGACCCAGTACTTC
CDR3aa: CASSGTPSKETQYF

j_gene: TRBJ2-2
v_gene: TRBV20-1
abundance: NA
d_gene: TRBD1
CDR3nt: TGCAGTGCTACTCCGGGACAGACGAACACCGGGGAGCTGTTTTTT
CDR3aa: CSATPGQTNTGELFF

j_gene: TRBJ1-6
v_gene: TRBV15
abundance: NA
d_gene: TRBD1
CDR3nt: TGTGCCACCAGCAGAGAGAGGGGGCGGTTTTCACCCCTCCACTTT
CDR3aa: CATSRERGRFSPLHF

j_gene: TRBJ2-5
v_gene: TRBV10-2
abundance: NA
d_gene: NA
CDR3nt: TGCGCCAGCAGTGAGGTGGGGAGGGAGACCCAGTACTTC
CDR3aa: CASSEVGRETQYF

j_gene: TRBJ1-3
v_gene: TRBV6-1
abundance: NA
d_gene: NA
CDR3nt: TGTGCCAGCAGCATCACGGGGGCTGGTGGAAACACCATATATTTT
CDR3aa: CASSITGAGGNTIYF

j_gene: TRBJ2-7
v_gene: TRBV19
abundance: NA
d_gene: TRBD1
CDR3nt: TGTGCCAGTAGTATTCGGGGACAGGGGTTTGGAGAGCAGTACTTC
CDR3aa: CASSIRGQGFGEQYF